The 21 T cell receptor beta chains below were found in one sample sequenced in a study of somatic mutations in cytotoxic T cells in rheumatoid arthritis. The method was immunoSEQ multiplex PCR; TCRdb's version includes in-frame clones alone and lacks a portion of them. The profile shows about 20,000 clones, around 85% of them singletons. The sample consisted of CD8+ T cells sorted from blood. These receptors were collected from a woman aged 40 to 49 with rheumatoid arthritis.

V is TRBV11-1 and J is TRBJ2-3; no definite D call. The CDR3 has 12 amino acids. Deletions cut 5 bases from V and 5 bases from J, with 8 bases between. Per the germline V gene, CDR1 is SGHAT and CDR2 is FQDESV (reference sequence). The CDR3 DNA sequence: TGTGCCAGCAGCCACCCCAGAGATACGCAGTATTTT. It codes for CASSHPRDTQYF.

This chain links TRBV5-1 with TRBJ2-2; 7 bases align to TRBD2. Germline lookup yields CDR1 SGHRS and CDR2 YFSETQ. With V trimmed by 3 bases and J by 4 bases, 9 bases remained unmatched. The CDR3 length is 16 residues. CDR3 residues: CASSSPVGGFTGELFF. CDR3 nucleotides: TGCGCCAGCAGCTCGCCGGTCGGGGGGTTCACCGGGGAGCTGTTTTTT.

The J gene is TRBJ2-7, the V gene TRBV5-1; 8 nucleotides line up with TRBD1. The CDR3 has 15 amino acids. The germline V gene encodes CDR1 SGHRS and CDR2 YFSETQ. The ends lost 0 bases at V and 3 bases at J; junction bases unmatched: 5. DNA for the CDR3: TGCGCCAGCAGCTTGGCCGGGACAGGAGGCTACGAGCAGTACTTC. Residues: CASSLAGTGGYEQYF. Filled out from reference TRBV5-1 and TRBJ2-7, the complete variable domain reads KAGVTQTPRYLIKTRGQQVTLSCSPISGHRSVSWYQQTPGQGLQFLFEYFSETQRNKGNFPGRFSGRQFSNSRSEMNVSTLELGDSALYLCASSLAGTGGYEQYFGPGTRLTVT.

This clone has just one count. This chain links TRBV6-5 with TRBJ2-3, with 8 bases that match TRBD1. The V and J ends lost 5 bases and 5 bases, in that order; junction bases with no gene match: 6. The V gene's germline CDR1 is MNHEY and CDR2 SVGAGI. This CDR3 is 14 amino acids long. CDR3 loop: CASSKGQAGDTQYF. CDR3 bases: TGTGCCAGCAGTAAGGGACAGGCGGGAGATACGCAGTATTTT.

The CDR3 here is CASSPPQANYGYTF. The CDR3 nucleotides are TGTGCCAGCAGCCCCCCACAGGCAAACTATGGCTACACCTTC. The V and J genes are TRBV5-6 and TRBJ1-2, with D possibly TRBD1 on 5 matching bases. This CDR3 comprises 14 residues. Germline CDR1 SGHDT, CDR2 YYEEEE. Trimming took off 4 bases at V and 2 bases at J, with 12 bases between the two ends. The variable domain in full, with the rest retrieved from reference TRBV5-6 and TRBJ1-2, is DAGVTQSPTHLIKTRGQQVTLRCSPKSGHDTVSWYQQALGQGPQFIFQYYEEEERQRGNFPDRFSGHQFPNYSSELNVNALLLGDSALYLCASSPPQANYGYTFGSGTRLTVV.

This clone appeared once. The chain links TRBV5-6 to TRBJ2-1; 7 positions agree with TRBD1. The CDR3 is made up of 13 amino acids. Looked up from germline, CDR1 is SGHDT and CDR2 is YYEEEE. The V segment lost 3 bases and the J segment 5 bases; nucleotides outside the gene matches: 2. This CDR3 reads CASSSDRNNEQFF. The CDR3 bases are TGTGCCAGCAGCTCGGACAGGAACAATGAGCAGTTCTTC.

The chain employs TRBV7-9 and TRBJ1-1; 9 nucleotides agree with TRBD1. The CDR3 sequence is 14 residues long. With V trimmed by 5 bases and J by 5 bases, 6 bases remained unmatched. The germline gives CDR1 SEHNR, CDR2 FQNEAQ (reference sequence). The CDR3 nucleotides read TGTGCCAGCAGCCCCAAGGACAGGGGAACTGAAGCTTTCTTT. Amino acids: CASSPKDRGTEAFF.

CDR3 sequence reads: CASSSRQGGADTQYF. In nucleotides, the CDR3 is TGTGCCAGCAGCTCCAGACAGGGTGGGGCAGATACGCAGTATTTT. This chain connects TRBV28 to TRBJ2-3; TRBD1 aligns across 7 bases. Trimming at V came to 6 bases and at J to 4 bases, leaving 10 bases not matched to a gene. Germline assignment: CDR1 MDHEN and CDR2 SYDVKM. This CDR3 has 15 residues.

V usage is TRBV4-1 and J usage is TRBJ2-5; 11 bases are a match to TRBD2. V trimming: 4 bases; J trimming: 3 bases; junction bases outside the gene matches: 7. This CDR3 is built from 16 residues. Germline values: CDR1 MGHRA, CDR2 YSYEKL. The CDR3 protein is CASSRIPGLAEETQYF. Here the CDR3 DNA reads TGCGCCAGCAGCCGAATACCGGGACTAGCGGAAGAGACCCAGTACTTC.

The chain recombines TRBV10-2 with TRBJ2-7; possibly TRBD2 for D (6 bases). CDR1 is WSHSY, CDR2 SAAADI, per germline. The V and J ends lost 6 bases and 5 bases respectively, with 20 bases between them. The CDR3 covers 15 residues. The CDR3 loop is CASSLTSSVTDEQYF. CDR3 in DNA: TGCGCCAGCAGCCTGACTAGTTCAGTTACCGACGAGCAGTACTTC.

V and J are TRBV7-3 and TRBJ2-7; D remains unclear. The CDR3 has 13 residues. V was pared by 0 bases and J by 4 bases, with 7 bases between. In germline, CDR1 is SGHTA, CDR2 FQGTGA. CDR3 protein: CASSLTQAYEQYF. CDR3 bases: TGTGCCAGCAGCTTAACCCAGGCTTACGAGCAGTACTTC.

This clone has just a few counts. The chain links TRBV6-5 to TRBJ1-3, with a possible D match to TRBD1 (6 bases). Germline V gene data show CDR1 as MNHEY and CDR2 as SVGAGI. With 6 bases removed from V and 3 bases from J, the gap between germline ends came to 15 bases. This CDR3 has 15 amino acids. The CDR3, as DNA: TGTGCCAGCAGCGCTGACATAGGGGGTGGAAACACCATATATTTT. Translated, it gives CASSADIGGGNTIYF.

The rearrangement uses TRBV19 and TRBJ2-2; D call uncertain. Germline V gives CDR1 LNHDA, CDR2 SQIVND (reference sequence). This CDR3 is built from 12 residues. V was cut by 2 bases and J by 6 bases, with 4 bases left in between. The DNA of the CDR3 is TGTGCCAGTAGTATAAGCCCCGGGGAGCTGTTTTTT. It is translated as CASSISPGELFF. The full variable domain, completed using reference TRBV19 and TRBJ2-2, is DGGITQSPKYLFRKEGQNVTLSCEQNLNHDAMYWYRQDPGQGLRLIYYSQIVNDFQKGDIAEGYSVSREKKESFPLTVTSAQKNPTAFYLCASSISPGELFFGEGSRLTVL.

This clone was counted between two and nine times. The chain carries TRBV6-1 and TRBJ2-3; tentative D call: TRBD2 (5 bases). The germline V gene encodes CDR1 MNHNS and CDR2 SASEGT. With 1 base removed from V and 2 bases from J, the gap between germline ends came to 19 bases. The CDR3 consists of 18 residues. The CDR3 is CASSEGPIAGLFTDTQYF. The CDR3 DNA reads as TGTGCCAGCAGTGAAGGACCCATTGCGGGCCTCTTCACAGATACGCAGTATTTT.

This clone was counted only a few times. The genes are TRBV7-6 and TRBJ2-1, with a tentative D call TRBD1 (6 bases). The germline CDR1 and CDR2 sequences are SGHVS and FNYEAQ. Trimming cost V 2 bases and J 5 bases, with 10 bases left between them. The CDR3 contains 14 residues. Written as DNA, the CDR3 is TGTGCCAGCAGCTTATTGGGGGCCCACAATGAGCAGTTCTTC. Residues: CASSLLGAHNEQFF.

The V call is TRBV7-8, the J call TRBJ2-1; 7 bases are shared with TRBD2. The CDR3 has 14 amino acids. Per germline, CDR1 SGHVS and CDR2 FQNEAQ. Trimming removed 3 bases from V and 7 bases from J; junction bases left unmatched: 6. The CDR3 reads CASSFGAGVNEQFF. DNA for the CDR3: TGTGCCAGCAGCTTCGGGGCGGGAGTAAATGAGCAGTTCTTC.

For this clone: Germline is not matched at one junction end, which may reflect a read error. J is TRBJ2-5 and V is TRBV6-1, with D possibly TRBD1 on 5 matching bases. The germline gives CDR1 MNHNS, CDR2 SASEGT. The CDR3 is 10 amino acids. This CDR3 reads CASALPMGHF. CDR3 nucleotides: TGTGCCAGCGCTCTGCCGATGGGGCACTTC.

To note about this clone: Germline is not matched at one junction end, which may reflect a read error. The chain combines TRBV6-1 with TRBJ2-1, with 8 nucleotides matching TRBD1. Germline CDR1 and CDR2: MNHNS and SASEGT. CDR3 size: 10 residues. CDR3 coding DNA: TGTGCCAGCATGCAGGGGGCTCCCCTCTTC. This sequence encodes CASMQGAPLF.

The J gene is TRBJ2-1, the V gene TRBV9; weak D call: TRBD2 (5 bases). Trimming left V 3 bases short and J 0 bases short, with 10 bases between. The germline CDR1 and CDR2 sequences are SGDLS and YYNGEE. The CDR3 totals 15 residues. The CDR3 protein is CASSADLSSYNEQFF. CDR3 DNA: TGTGCCAGCAGCGCGGACTTGAGCTCCTACAATGAGCAGTTCTTC.

This clone occurred once. The chain joins TRBV6-1 to TRBJ2-7, with 8 positions matching TRBD2. The CDR3 is 15 residues long. The germline V gene has CDR1 MNHNS and CDR2 SASEGT. V dropped 2 bases and J dropped 1; count of bases not matched to a gene: 4. The CDR3 is CASSERLALSYEQYF. In nucleotides, the CDR3 is TGTGCCAGCAGTGAAAGACTAGCGCTGTCCTACGAGCAGTACTTC.

Comments on this clone: The sample carries other DNA sequences with the same CDR3. The chain employs TRBV6-5 and TRBJ2-7; 8 bases match TRBD2. Trimming took 2 bases from V and 0 from J; bases not matched to a gene: 0. Per germline, CDR1 MNHEY and CDR2 SVGAGI. The CDR3 is 14 residues long. The CDR3 reads CASSYGTSSYEQYF. The DNA for the CDR3 is TGTGCCAGCAGTTACGGGACTAGCTCCTACGAGCAGTACTTC.